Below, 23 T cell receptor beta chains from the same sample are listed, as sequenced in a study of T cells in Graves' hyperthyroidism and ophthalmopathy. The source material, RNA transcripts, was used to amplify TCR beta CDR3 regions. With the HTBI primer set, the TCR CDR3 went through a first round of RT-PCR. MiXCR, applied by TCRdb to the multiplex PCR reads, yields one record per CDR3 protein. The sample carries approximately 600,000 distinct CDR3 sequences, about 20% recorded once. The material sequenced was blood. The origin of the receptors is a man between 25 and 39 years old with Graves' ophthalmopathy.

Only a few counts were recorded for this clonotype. CDR3 DNA sequence: TGTGCCAGCAGCACCTGGACAGCTAATTCACCCCTCCACTTT. Amino acid sequence: CASSTWTANSPLHF. The V gene is TRBV5-6, the J gene TRBJ1-6; D might be TRBD1 (6 bases). CDR1 is SGHDT, CDR2 YYEEEE, per germline. Trimming left V 4 bases short and J 6 bases short, with 11 bases between. The CDR3 extends over 14 amino acids.

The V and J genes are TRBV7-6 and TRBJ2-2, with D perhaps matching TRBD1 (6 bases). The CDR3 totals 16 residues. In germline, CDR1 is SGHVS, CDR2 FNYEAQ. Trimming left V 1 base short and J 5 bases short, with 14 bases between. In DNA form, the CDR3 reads TGTGCCAGCAGCTTAGTCGTCGAGGGGGAGACCGGGGAGCTGTTTTTT. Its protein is CASSLVVEGETGELFF.

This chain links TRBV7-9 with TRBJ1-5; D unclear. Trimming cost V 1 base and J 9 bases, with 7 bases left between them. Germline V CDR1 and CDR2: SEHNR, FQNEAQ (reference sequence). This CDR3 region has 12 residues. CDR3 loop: CASSLGKVPQHF. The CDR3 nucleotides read TGTGCCAGCAGCTTAGGAAAGGTGCCCCAGCATTTT.

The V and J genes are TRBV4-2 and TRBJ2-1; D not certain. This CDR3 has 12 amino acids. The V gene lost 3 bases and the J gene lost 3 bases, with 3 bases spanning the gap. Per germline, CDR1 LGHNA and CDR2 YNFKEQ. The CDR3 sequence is CASSHGYNEQFF. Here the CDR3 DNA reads TGTGCCAGCAGCCATGGCTACAATGAGCAGTTCTTC.

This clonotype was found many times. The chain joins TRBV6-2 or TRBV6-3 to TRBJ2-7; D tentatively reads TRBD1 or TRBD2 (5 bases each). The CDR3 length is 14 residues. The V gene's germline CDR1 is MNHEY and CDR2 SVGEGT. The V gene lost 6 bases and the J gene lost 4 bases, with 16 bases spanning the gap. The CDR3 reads CASRRAGNSYEQYF. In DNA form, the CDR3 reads TGTGCCAGCAGGAGGGCAGGGAATTCGTACGAGCAGTACTTC.

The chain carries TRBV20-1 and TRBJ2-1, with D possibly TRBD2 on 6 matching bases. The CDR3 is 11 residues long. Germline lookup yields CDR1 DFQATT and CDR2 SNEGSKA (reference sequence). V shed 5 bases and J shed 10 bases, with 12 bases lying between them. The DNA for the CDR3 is TGCAGTGCTTCCACGGAGGGGGAGCAGTTCTTC. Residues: CSASTEGEQFF.

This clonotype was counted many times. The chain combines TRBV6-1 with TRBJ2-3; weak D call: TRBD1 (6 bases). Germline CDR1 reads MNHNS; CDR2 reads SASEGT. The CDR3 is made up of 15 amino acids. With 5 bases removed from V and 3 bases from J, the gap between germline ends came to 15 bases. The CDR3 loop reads CASSHRNRATDTQYF. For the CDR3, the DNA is TGTGCCAGCAGTCACCGGAACAGGGCGACAGATACGCAGTATTTT.

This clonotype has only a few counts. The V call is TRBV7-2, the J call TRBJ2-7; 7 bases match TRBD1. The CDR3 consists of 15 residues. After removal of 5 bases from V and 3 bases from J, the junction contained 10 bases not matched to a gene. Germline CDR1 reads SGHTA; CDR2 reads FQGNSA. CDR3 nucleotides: TGTGCCAGCAGCGCTCGACAGGGTCTAATCTACGAGCAGTACTTC. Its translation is CASSARQGLIYEQYF.

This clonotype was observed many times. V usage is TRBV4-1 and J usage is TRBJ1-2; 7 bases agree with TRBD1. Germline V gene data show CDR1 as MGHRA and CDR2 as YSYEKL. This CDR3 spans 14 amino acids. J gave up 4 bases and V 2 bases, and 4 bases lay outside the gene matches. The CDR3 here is CASSQLAGGYGYTF. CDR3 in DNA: TGCGCCAGCAGCCAACTTGCAGGGGGCTATGGCTACACCTTC.

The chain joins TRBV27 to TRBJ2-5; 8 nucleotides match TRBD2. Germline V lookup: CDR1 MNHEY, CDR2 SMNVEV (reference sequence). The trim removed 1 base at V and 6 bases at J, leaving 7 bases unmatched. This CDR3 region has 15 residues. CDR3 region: CASSLYGRAGKTQYF. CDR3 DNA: TGTGCCAGCAGTTTATACGGGAGGGCCGGGAAGACCCAGTACTTC.

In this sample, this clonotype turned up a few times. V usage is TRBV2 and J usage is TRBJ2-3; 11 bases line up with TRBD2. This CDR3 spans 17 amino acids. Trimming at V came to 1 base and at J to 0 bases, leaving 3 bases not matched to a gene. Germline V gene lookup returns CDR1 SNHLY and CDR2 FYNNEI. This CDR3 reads CASSEGLAGISTDTQYF. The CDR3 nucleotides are TGTGCCAGCAGTGAAGGACTAGCGGGGATTAGCACAGATACGCAGTATTTT.

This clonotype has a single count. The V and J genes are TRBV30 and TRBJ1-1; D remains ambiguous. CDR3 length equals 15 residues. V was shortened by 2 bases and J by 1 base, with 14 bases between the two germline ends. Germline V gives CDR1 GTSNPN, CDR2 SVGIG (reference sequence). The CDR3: CAWSKGAGPNTEAFF. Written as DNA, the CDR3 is TGTGCCTGGAGTAAGGGTGCCGGCCCGAACACTGAAGCTTTCTTT. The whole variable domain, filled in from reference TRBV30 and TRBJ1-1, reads SQTIHQWPATLVQPVGSPLSLECTVEGTSNPNLYWYRQAAGRGLQLLFYSVGIGQISSEVPQNLSASRPQDRQFILSSKKLLLSDSGFYLCAWSKGAGPNTEAFFGQGTRLTVV.

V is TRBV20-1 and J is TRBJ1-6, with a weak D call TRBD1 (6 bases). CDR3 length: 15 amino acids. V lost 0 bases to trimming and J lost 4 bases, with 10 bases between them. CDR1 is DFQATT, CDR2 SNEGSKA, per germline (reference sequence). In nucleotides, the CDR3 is TGCAGTGCTAGAGAGTGGGGGCAGTATAATTCACCCCTCCACTTT. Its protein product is CSAREWGQYNSPLHF.

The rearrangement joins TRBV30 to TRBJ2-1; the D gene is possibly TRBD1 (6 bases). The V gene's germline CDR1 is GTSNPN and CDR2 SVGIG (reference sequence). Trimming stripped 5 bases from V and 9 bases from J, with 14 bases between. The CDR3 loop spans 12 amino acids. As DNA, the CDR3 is TGTGCCTGGGGGCAGGGGTTAGGTGAGCAGTTCTTC. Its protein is CAWGQGLGEQFF.

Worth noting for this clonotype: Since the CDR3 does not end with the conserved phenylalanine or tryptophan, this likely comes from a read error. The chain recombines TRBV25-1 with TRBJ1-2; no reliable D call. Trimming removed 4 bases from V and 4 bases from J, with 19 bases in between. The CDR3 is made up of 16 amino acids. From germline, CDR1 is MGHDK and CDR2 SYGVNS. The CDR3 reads CASSGAEIEGSYGYTL. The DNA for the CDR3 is TGTGCCAGCAGTGGCGCCGAGATAGAGGGTTCCTATGGCTACACCCTC.

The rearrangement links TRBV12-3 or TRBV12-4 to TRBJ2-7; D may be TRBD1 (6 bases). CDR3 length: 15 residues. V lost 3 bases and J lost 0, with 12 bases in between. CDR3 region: CASSFGQGISYEQYF. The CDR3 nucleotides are TGTGCCAGCAGTTTCGGGCAGGGGATCTCCTACGAGCAGTACTTC.

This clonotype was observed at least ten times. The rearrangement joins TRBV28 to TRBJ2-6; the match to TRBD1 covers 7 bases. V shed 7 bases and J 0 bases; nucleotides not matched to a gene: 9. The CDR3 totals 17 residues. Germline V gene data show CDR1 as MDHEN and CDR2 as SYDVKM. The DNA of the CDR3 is TGTGCCAGCACCCGACAGGGATACTACTCTGGGGCCAACGTCCTGACTTTC. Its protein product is CASTRQGYYSGANVLTF. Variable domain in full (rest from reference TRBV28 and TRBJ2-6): DVKVTQSSRYLVKRTGEKVFLECVQDMDHENMFWYRQDPGLGLRLIYFSYDVKMKEKGDIPEGYSVSREKKERFSLILESASTNQTSMYLCASTRQGYYSGANVLTFGAGSRLTVL.

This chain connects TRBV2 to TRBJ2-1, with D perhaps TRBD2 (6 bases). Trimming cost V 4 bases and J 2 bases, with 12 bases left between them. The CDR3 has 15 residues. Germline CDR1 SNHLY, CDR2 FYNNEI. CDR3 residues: CASSVQVAAYNEQFF. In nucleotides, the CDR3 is TGTGCCAGCAGTGTTCAGGTAGCGGCCTACAATGAGCAGTTCTTC.

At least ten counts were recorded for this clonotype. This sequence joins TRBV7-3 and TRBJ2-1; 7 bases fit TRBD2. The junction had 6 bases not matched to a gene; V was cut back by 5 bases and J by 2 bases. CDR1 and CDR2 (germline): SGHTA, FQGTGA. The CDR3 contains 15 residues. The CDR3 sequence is CASSPGAGTYNEQFF. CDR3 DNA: TGTGCCAGCAGCCCTGGAGCGGGGACCTACAATGAGCAGTTCTTC.

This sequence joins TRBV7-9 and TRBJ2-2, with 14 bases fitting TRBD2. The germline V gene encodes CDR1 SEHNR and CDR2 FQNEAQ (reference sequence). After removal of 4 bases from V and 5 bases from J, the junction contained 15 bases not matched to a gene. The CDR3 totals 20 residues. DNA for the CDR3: TGTGCCAGCAGCTCCACACACCCCGAGACTAGCGGGAGGGTGACCGGGGAGCTGTTTTTT. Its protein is CASSSTHPETSGRVTGELFF.

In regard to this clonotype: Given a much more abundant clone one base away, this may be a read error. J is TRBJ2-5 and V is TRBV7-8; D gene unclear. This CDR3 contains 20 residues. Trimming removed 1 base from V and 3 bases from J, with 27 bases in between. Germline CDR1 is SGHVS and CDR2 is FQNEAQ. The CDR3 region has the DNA TGTGCCAGCAGCTTAGTCGGCTCGGAAGTACTAAATAGTGGAAAAGAGACCCAGTACTTC. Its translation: CASSLVGSEVLNSGKETQYF. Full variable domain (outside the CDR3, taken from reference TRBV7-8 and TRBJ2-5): GAGVSQSPRYKVAKRGQDVALRCDPISGHVSLFWYQQALGQGPEFLTYFQNEAQLDKSGLPSDRFFAERPEGSVSTLKIQRTQQEDSAVYLCASSLVGSEVLNSGKETQYFGPGTRLLVL.

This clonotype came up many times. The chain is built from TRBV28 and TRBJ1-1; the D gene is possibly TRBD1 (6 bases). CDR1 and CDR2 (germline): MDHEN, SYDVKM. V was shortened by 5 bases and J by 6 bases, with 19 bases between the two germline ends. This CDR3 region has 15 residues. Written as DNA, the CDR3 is TGTGCCAGCAGTCCCCCTTCAGGGGTGAGGGCTGAAGCTTTCTTT. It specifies CASSPPSGVRAEAFF.

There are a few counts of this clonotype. The CDR3 DNA reads as TGTGCCAGCACCCCAACGGGACTAGCGGGAGGTTACACCGGGGAGCTGTTTTTT. Translated: CASTPTGLAGGYTGELFF. The chain carries TRBV6-1 and TRBJ2-2; TRBD2 aligns across 15 bases. Germline CDR1 is MNHNS and CDR2 is SASEGT. This CDR3 comprises 18 residues. J lost 3 bases, V lost 7 bases, and 9 bases had no gene match.